This TCR beta chain comes out of a study of control samples from healthy donors and cancer patients. The assay was immunoSEQ multiplex PCR, and TCRdb's table has in-frame clones only and misses some. The repertoire holds roughly 14,000 clones, with approximately 80% as singletons. Germline CDR1 reads SGHRS; CDR2 reads YFSETQ. The V and J ends lost 4 bases and 2 bases, in that order; junction bases with no gene match: 6. The CDR3 is 17 amino acids. The rearrangement uses TRBV5-1 and TRBJ2-3; 14 nucleotides match TRBD2. The sequencing input was formalin-fixed, paraffin-embedded tissue. This TCR derives from a female donor with lung cancer. This chain's CDR3 is CASSVWTSGGYTDTQYF. In DNA form, the CDR3 reads TGCGCCAGCAGCGTCTGGACTAGCGGGGGGTACACAGATACGCAGTATTTT.